The sequence of this T cell receptor (beta chain) was determined in a study of blood T cell repertoires in COVID-19. Germline CDR1 and CDR2: MDHEN and SYDVKM. V dropped 3 bases and J dropped 0 bases, with 9 bases sitting between them. This CDR3 comprises 15 residues. The protocol was immunoSEQ multiplex PCR, while the TCRdb copy is restricted to in-frame clones and leaves out a portion. This table holds around 49,000 clones, roughly four fifths found once. This chain joins TRBV28 and TRBJ1-5, with a tentative D call TRBD1 (5 bases). The source of this sequence is a woman aged 60-75 years with acute or convalescent COVID-19. Material for sequencing was peripheral blood. The CDR3 nucleotides read TGTGCCAGCAGTTTCGGCAGGGTTAGCAATCAGCCCCAGCATTTT. It yields the protein CASSFGRVSNQPQHF.